The 24 T cell receptor beta chains in this list originate from one sample, sequenced in a study of cytomegalovirus exposure and HLA in healthy donors. PCR amplification relied on 60 Vbeta primers (plus 13 Jbeta primers). The method was immunoSEQ multiplex PCR; TCRdb's version includes in-frame clones alone and lacks a portion of them. Of 150,000 to 200,000 clones listed, under 85% are singletons. What was sequenced was PBMCs. These TCRs come from a female donor in good health and CMV-seronegative.

The rearrangement uses TRBV6-6 and TRBJ2-7, with 12 bases that match TRBD2. This CDR3 comprises 15 residues. With V trimmed by 3 bases and J by 4 bases, 4 bases remained unmatched. Germline lookup yields CDR1 MNHNY and CDR2 SVGAGI (reference sequence). CDR3 in DNA: TGTGCCAGCAGTTATGGACTAGCGGGATTGTACGAGCAGTACTTC. It encodes CASSYGLAGLYEQYF.

The chain combines TRBV5-6 with TRBJ2-7; tentative D call: TRBD1 (6 bases). V was pared by 4 bases and J by 5 bases, with 16 bases between. Germline assignment: CDR1 SGHDT and CDR2 YYEEEE. The CDR3 length is 14 residues. CDR3 nucleotides: TGTGCCAGCAGCCGGACAGTACGTTGGGACGAGCAGTACTTC. Protein: CASSRTVRWDEQYF.

This clone was picked up one time. V usage is TRBV6-1 and J usage is TRBJ1-2; TRBD1 agrees at 8 bases. The CDR3 runs to 13 residues. CDR1 is MNHNS, CDR2 SASEGT, per germline. V shed 1 base and J 9 bases; nucleotides not matched to a gene: 4. CDR3 coding DNA: TGTGCCAGCAGTGAAGAGCAGGGGGCTAGCTACACCTTC. Protein sequence: CASSEEQGASYTF.

CDR3 residues: CASSDWDRSYNEQFF. The CDR3 DNA follows: TGTGCCAGCAGTGACTGGGACAGGAGTTACAATGAGCAGTTCTTC. The rearrangement joins TRBV6-4 to TRBJ2-1; 8 nucleotides align to TRBD1. V shed 1 base, J shed 4 bases, and the junction held 3 bases outside the gene matches. Germline CDR1 reads MRHNA; CDR2 reads SNTAGT. CDR3 length equals 15 residues.

The table lists this clone with a few counts. The chain combines TRBV27 with TRBJ1-3; 9 positions agree with TRBD1. Germline V gives CDR1 MNHEY, CDR2 SMNVEV (reference sequence). The CDR3 has 16 residues. Unmatched junction bases numbered 9, after V lost 6 bases and J lost 3 bases. CDR3 amino acids: CASSPTGTGIGNTIYF. The CDR3 coding sequence is TGTGCCAGCAGCCCCACCGGGACAGGGATTGGAAACACCATATATTTT.

This clone was recorded only once. The V gene is TRBV7-2, the J gene TRBJ1-5; D unresolved. There are 15 residues in the CDR3. Trimming took 5 bases from V and 5 from J, leaving 16 bases between them. Germline assignment: CDR1 SGHTA and CDR2 FQGNSA. CDR3 coding DNA: TGTGCCAGCAGCCCCGGACGGGGAGAATATCAGCCCCAGCATTTT. Its protein is CASSPGRGEYQPQHF.

This rearrangement joins TRBV5-6 to TRBJ2-7; TRBD2 matches 8 bases. This CDR3 has 12 residues. Looked up from germline, CDR1 is SGHDT and CDR2 is YYEEEE. The V and J ends lost 3 bases and 7 bases, in that order; junction bases with no gene match: 3. In DNA, the CDR3 is TGTGCCAGCAGCTCGGGGGGGATTGAGCAGTACTTC. It specifies CASSSGGIEQYF.

This clone came up once. The chain couples TRBV6-5 to TRBJ1-2; 7 bases fit TRBD1. The V gene end was trimmed by 6 bases and the J gene end by 2 bases; junction bases not matched to a gene: 3. The germline CDR1 and CDR2 sequences are MNHEY and SVGAGI. This CDR3 has 13 residues. The CDR3 here is CASRSTGNYGYTF. For the CDR3, the DNA is TGTGCCAGCAGGTCGACAGGGAACTATGGCTACACCTTC.

The chain employs TRBV10-3 and TRBJ1-2; D gene unclear. Germline CDR1 and CDR2: ENHRY and SYGVKD. This CDR3 spans 15 amino acids. Trimming removed 3 bases from V and 7 bases from J, with 18 bases in between. CDR3 sequence (DNA): TGTGCCATCAGTGATCCCGGGTCCCTTAGGTCTGGCTACACCTTC. This encodes CAISDPGSLRSGYTF.

The gene calls are TRBV19 and TRBJ2-1; 11 positions agree with TRBD2. V shed 5 bases and J 10 bases; nucleotides not matched to a gene: 13. This CDR3 contains 16 residues. From germline, CDR1 is LNHDA and CDR2 SQIVND (reference sequence). CDR3 in DNA: TGTGCCAGTAGTCCGATGACTAGCGGGACTACAAACGAGCAGTTCTTC. It specifies CASSPMTSGTTNEQFF.

This clone was observed a handful of times. The chain uses TRBV28 and TRBJ1-5; tentatively, D is TRBD1 (5 bases). Germline values: CDR1 MDHEN, CDR2 SYDVKM. V shed 6 bases and J shed 6 bases, with 21 bases lying between them. CDR3 length: 16 amino acids. The CDR3 loop reads CASSPGGRLWGQPQHF. CDR3 sequence (DNA): TGTGCCAGCAGCCCCGGGGGACGGTTATGGGGTCAGCCCCAGCATTTT.

The chain links TRBV2 to TRBJ1-2, with TRBD1 identical over 7 bases. Germline trimming cut 5 bases from V and 6 bases from J; bases unmatched to any gene: 6. The CDR3 length is 13 residues. CDR1 SNHLY and CDR2 FYNNEI come from the germline V gene. CDR3 protein: CASSIDRVNGYTF. The CDR3, as DNA: TGTGCCAGCAGTATCGACAGGGTCAATGGCTACACCTTC.

The rearrangement links TRBV15 to TRBJ2-7; 7 bases agree with TRBD2. Per the germline V gene, CDR1 is LNHNV and CDR2 is YYDKDF (reference sequence). V shed 7 bases, J shed 6 bases, and the junction held 9 bases outside the gene matches. This CDR3 has 13 residues. The CDR3 region is CATKEAGVREQYF. The CDR3 DNA is TGTGCCACCAAAGAGGCGGGGGTTCGCGAGCAGTACTTC.

This sequence joins TRBV7-9 and TRBJ2-1, with a possible D match to TRBD2 (7 bases). This CDR3 has 14 residues. The V and J ends lost 0 bases and 6 bases respectively, with 9 bases between them. Germline V CDR1 and CDR2: SEHNR, FQNEAQ (reference sequence). The CDR3 DNA reads TGTGCCAGCAGCTTAGCGGGGGGGCCCAATGAGCAGTTCTTC. This translates into CASSLAGGPNEQFF.

V gene TRBV15 combines with J gene TRBJ2-7; D is unclear. The CDR3 is 15 amino acids. The germline CDR1 and CDR2 sequences are LNHNV and YYDKDF (reference sequence). Trimming took off 0 bases at V and 0 bases at J, with 9 bases between the two ends. The CDR3 coding sequence is TGTGCCACCAGCAGAGATAGTTGGTCCTCCTACGAGCAGTACTTC. Translation: CATSRDSWSSYEQYF.

V and J are TRBV27 and TRBJ1-5, with no clear D. The CDR3 contains 15 residues. V was clipped by 6 bases and J by 0 bases, with 12 bases between them. In germline, CDR1 is MNHEY, CDR2 SMNVEV (reference sequence). The CDR3 loop reads CASRAAGVSNQPQHF. CDR3 nucleotide sequence: TGTGCCAGCAGAGCTGCCGGGGTTAGCAATCAGCCCCAGCATTTT.

The CDR3 here is CASSLREATYEQYF. DNA of the CDR3: TGCGCCAGCAGCTTGCGGGAGGCCACCTACGAGCAGTACTTC. The chain couples TRBV5-1 to TRBJ2-7, with 7 bases fitting TRBD2. V lost 1 base, J lost 2 bases, and 3 bases stayed unmatched. The germline gives CDR1 SGHRS, CDR2 YFSETQ. CDR3 size: 14 residues.

V is TRBV6-5 and J is TRBJ2-3, with TRBD1 matching over 8 bases. V lost 0 bases to trimming and J lost 11 bases; unmatched junction nucleotides: 1. The CDR3 totals 12 residues. The germline V gene encodes CDR1 MNHEY and CDR2 SVGAGI. CDR3 loop: CASSYSGTGQYF. DNA of the CDR3: TGTGCCAGCAGTTACTCCGGGACAGGGCAGTATTTT.

The genes are TRBV4-3 and TRBJ2-5, with D possibly being TRBD1 (6 bases). The J call could be wrong; TRBJ2-7 is a better fit for the DNA end. Per the germline V gene, CDR1 is LGHNA and CDR2 is YSLEER. CDR3 length equals 15 residues. CDR3 sequence: CASSQDWVRGNEQYF. The DNA for the CDR3 is TGCGCCAGCAGCCAAGATTGGGTCAGGGGAAACGAGCAGTACTTC.

This chain links TRBV7-2 with TRBJ1-1, with D tentatively TRBD1 (5 bases). Trimming stripped 2 bases from V and 1 base from J, with 14 bases between. The CDR3 extends over 16 amino acids. CDR1 and CDR2 (germline): SGHTA, FQGNSA. The chain's CDR3 is CASSLIQGRGNTEAFF. CDR3 bases: TGTGCCAGCAGCTTAATCCAGGGTAGGGGGAACACTGAAGCTTTCTTT.

V gene TRBV30 combines with J gene TRBJ1-1; 9 bases are a match to TRBD1. The CDR3 sequence is 17 residues long. Losses at the gene ends were 1 base for V and 0 bases for J; bases not matched to a gene: 9. The germline gives CDR1 GTSNPN, CDR2 SVGIG (reference sequence). In nucleotides, the CDR3 is TGTGCCTGGAGTGACCTCGACAGGGGGTACATGAACACTGAAGCTTTCTTT. It translates to CAWSDLDRGYMNTEAFF. Combining the CDR3 with reference TRBV30 and TRBJ1-1 gives the whole variable domain SQTIHQWPATLVQPVGSPLSLECTVEGTSNPNLYWYRQAAGRGLQLLFYSVGIGQISSEVPQNLSASRPQDRQFILSSKKLLLSDSGFYLCAWSDLDRGYMNTEAFFGQGTRLTVV.

The CDR3 sequence: CASSSIGGEQFF. In nucleotides, the CDR3 is TGTGCCAGCAGTTCCATTGGAGGTGAGCAGTTCTTC. The chain joins TRBV6-5 to TRBJ2-1, with a weak D call TRBD2 (5 bases). The CDR3 has 12 residues. V lost 4 bases and J 9 bases, leaving 10 bases between the germline ends. Germline values: CDR1 MNHEY, CDR2 SVGAGI.

The chain couples TRBV27 to TRBJ1-2; TRBD1 aligns across 8 bases. The germline CDR1 and CDR2 sequences are MNHEY and SMNVEV (reference sequence). The CDR3 length is 18 residues. V gave up 4 bases and J gave up 5 bases; unmatched junction bases: 18. CDR3 nucleotide sequence: TGTGCCAGCAGTTCTCTAACAGGGGGTTTAGGTTTGGGTTATGGCTACACCTTC. This encodes CASSSLTGGLGLGYGYTF.

The chain has TRBV19 and TRBJ2-3; 10 bases align to TRBD1. Per the germline V gene, CDR1 is LNHDA and CDR2 is SQIVND (reference sequence). The CDR3 has 13 amino acids. The junction had 4 bases not matched to a gene; V was cut back by 10 bases and J by 3 bases. The CDR3 sequence: CATRDRGTDTQYF. The CDR3 region has the DNA TGTGCCACCCGGGACAGGGGAACAGATACGCAGTATTTT.